This T cell receptor beta chain was retrieved from a study of blood T cell repertoires in COVID-19. V lost 5 bases and J lost 11; bases outside the gene matches: 10. Germline lookup yields CDR1 SEHNR and CDR2 FQNEAQ (reference sequence). The CDR3 sequence is 13 residues long. Methods used by the authors: Cell counts per sample came from amplifying reference gene primers. Profiled with immunoSEQ multiplex PCR; TCRdb holds only in-frame clones, not every one. D and trimming were read from the DNA, whereas the V and J calls and clone size are those reported in that table. This sample has 40,000 to 50,000 clones, with roughly nine tenths found just once.

The chain is built from TRBV7-9 and TRBJ1-1; 8 positions agree with TRBD1. The source material was peripheral blood. The TCR comes from a man between 65 and 85 years old with active COVID-19. CDR3 residues: CASSRGTGEVAFF. The CDR3 nucleotides are TGTGCCAGCAGCCGAGGGACAGGAGAAGTGGCTTTCTTT.